This T cell receptor (beta chain) was sequenced for a study of CD8 T cells in ankylosing spondylitis. Quantitative molecular-barcoded 5'-RACE generated the TCR beta libraries. MiXCR, run by TCRdb on the 5' RACE reads, gives a single entry per CDR3 protein. This table has approximately 350,000 distinct CDR3 sequences, roughly 15% appearing once. Notes on this clonotype: The antigen remains unidentified.

Study-wide points: Eight or nine highly homologous variants made up a TCR beta motif that seemed to typify ankylosing spondylitis blood. Significant enrichment of disease-linked clones was reported in matched ankylosing spondylitis synovial fluid. Disease-linked clones were CD8+ and relatively rare in peripheral blood.

The CDR3 has 13 amino acids. Germline assignment: CDR1 SGHTA and CDR2 FQGNSA. V gave up 5 bases and J gave up 11 bases; unmatched junction bases: 7. Source material: blood, either unsorted or a sorted T cell fraction (not recorded which). The J gene is TRBJ2-3, the V gene TRBV7-2, with 10 bases identical to TRBD1. The sequence was obtained from a male donor with ankylosing spondylitis or in good health (not recorded which). The CDR3 here is CASSPKGDRGQYF. The CDR3 bases are TGTGCCAGCAGCCCAAAAGGGGACAGGGGGCAGTATTTT.